What follows are 18 T cell receptor beta chains derived from one specimen sequenced in a study of blood T cell repertoires in COVID-19. Data came from immunoSEQ multiplex PCR; TCRdb stores just in-frame clones and leaves some out. The profile covers approximately 250,000 clones, with around 80% appearing a single time and roughly 4% taken by the ten largest. Sequencing was performed on peripheral blood. These receptors came from a man in his 60s with acute or convalescent COVID-19.

This chain connects TRBV12-3 or TRBV12-4 to TRBJ1-6, with D unresolved. Trimming took 6 bases from V and 13 from J, leaving 13 bases between them. The CDR3 sequence is 12 residues long. The CDR3 sequence: CASSNAGNPLHF. CDR3 sequence (DNA): TGTGCCAGCAGCAACGCAGGAAATCCCCTCCACTTT.

The V call is TRBV18, the J call TRBJ2-5; D is perhaps TRBD1 (6 bases). Trimming left V 3 bases short and J 5 bases short, with 19 bases between. CDR3 length: 16 amino acids. From germline, CDR1 is KGHSH and CDR2 LQKENI. CDR3 sequence (DNA): TGTGCCAGCTCACCGTATACCAGACAGGACTGGGAGACCCAGTACTTC. This encodes CASSPYTRQDWETQYF.

The V call is TRBV19, the J call TRBJ1-2; TRBD1 aligns across 12 bases. CDR3 length: 17 residues. In germline, CDR1 is LNHDA, CDR2 SQIVND (reference sequence). V lost 3 bases to trimming and J lost 3 bases; unmatched junction nucleotides: 8. CDR3 sequence (DNA): TGTGCCAGTAGTATGGGGGACAGGGGGCGATTGGACTATGGCTACACCTTC. It yields the protein CASSMGDRGRLDYGYTF.

V usage is TRBV13 and J usage is TRBJ2-1, with 10 bases lining up with TRBD2. CDR1 and CDR2 from the germline V gene are PRHDT and FYEKMQ (reference sequence). The CDR3 has 18 residues. Germline trimming cut 2 bases from V and 2 bases from J; bases unmatched to any gene: 9. The CDR3, as DNA: TGTGCCAGCAGCTTAAGGGACTTAGCGGGAGGAACCTACAATGAGCAGTTCTTC. It specifies CASSLRDLAGGTYNEQFF.

This sequence joins TRBV6-5 and TRBJ2-7; 7 bases line up with TRBD2. Germline trimming cut 8 bases from V and 3 bases from J; bases unmatched to any gene: 10. This CDR3 has 14 amino acids. CDR1 and CDR2 from the germline V gene are MNHEY and SVGAGI. CDR3: CASLRGGRRYEQYF. CDR3 nucleotides: TGTGCCAGCCTTAGGGGAGGGCGTCGCTACGAGCAGTACTTC.

The genes are TRBV5-5 and TRBJ1-2, with no clear D. V was trimmed by 0 bases and J by 0 bases, leaving 6 bases between them. Per the germline V gene, CDR1 is SGHKS and CDR2 is YYEKEE (reference sequence). CDR3 length: 14 amino acids. CDR3 sequence reads: CASSLGGPNYGYTF. CDR3 bases: TGTGCCAGCAGCTTGGGAGGGCCTAACTATGGCTACACCTTC.

The genes are TRBV15 and TRBJ1-2, with a tentative D call TRBD1 (5 bases). The CDR3 is 14 residues long. Trimming removed 0 bases from V and 4 bases from J, with 9 bases in between. Germline CDR1 reads LNHNV; CDR2 reads YYDKDF (reference sequence). CDR3 protein: CATSRDRRAYGYTF. CDR3 nucleotide sequence: TGTGCCACCAGCAGAGATCGCAGGGCCTATGGCTACACCTTC.

This clone was seen a handful of times. CDR3 amino acids: CASRGTGEGNGYTF. For the CDR3, the DNA is TGTGCCAGCAGGGGGACAGGGGAGGGAAATGGCTACACCTTC. This chain connects TRBV28 to TRBJ1-2, with 10 nucleotides matching TRBD1. CDR3 length: 14 amino acids. The V gene end was trimmed by 6 bases and the J gene end by 6 bases; junction bases not matched to a gene: 7. From germline, CDR1 is MDHEN and CDR2 SYDVKM.

This clone was counted a few times. The V gene is TRBV2, the J gene TRBJ2-3; a weak D match, TRBD2 (6 bases). The CDR3 consists of 14 residues. CDR1 SNHLY and CDR2 FYNNEI come from the germline V gene. V was cut by 2 bases and J by 5 bases, with 11 bases left in between. For the CDR3, the DNA is TGTGCCAGCAGTGAATCCCTAGCGAAAGATACGCAGTATTTT. This translates into CASSESLAKDTQYF.

The genes are TRBV2 and TRBJ1-2; 10 bases align to TRBD1. This CDR3 region has 15 residues. Germline CDR1 and CDR2: SNHLY and FYNNEI. V lost 6 bases to trimming and J lost 3 bases; unmatched junction nucleotides: 7. CDR3 coding DNA: TGTGCCAGCAGCCCCGGGGACAGGGGATACTATGGCTACACCTTC. Its protein is CASSPGDRGYYGYTF. Based on the CDR3 plus reference TRBV2 and TRBJ1-2, the full variable domain is EPEVTQTPSHQVTQMGQEVILRCVPISNHLYFYWYRQILGQKVEFLVSFYNNEISEKSEIFDDQFSVERPDGSNFTLKIRSTKLEDSAMYFCASSPGDRGYYGYTFGSGTRLTVV.

A note on this clone: The junction departs from germline at one end; a sequencing error may be responsible. The rearrangement links TRBV6-5 to TRBJ2-7; TRBD1 agrees at 7 bases. Per the germline V gene, CDR1 is MNHEY and CDR2 is SVGAGI. The CDR3 has 14 amino acids. In DNA, the CDR3 is TGTGCCAGCAGTTATGACAGGGATTCCTGCGAGCAGTACTTC. Its protein is CASSYDRDSCEQYF.

V is TRBV25-1 and J is TRBJ1-5, with no clear D. This CDR3 comprises 18 residues. Per the germline V gene, CDR1 is MGHDK and CDR2 is SYGVNS. Trimming stripped 1 base from V and 5 bases from J, with 21 bases between. The CDR3 loop is CASSELGRKPGRDQPQHF. In DNA form, the CDR3 reads TGTGCCAGCAGTGAATTAGGGAGAAAACCGGGGAGGGATCAGCCCCAGCATTTT.

The chain carries TRBV5-1 and TRBJ2-5, with 13 bases aligning to TRBD2. V lost 3 bases, J lost 5 bases, and 7 bases stayed unmatched. This CDR3 is built from 16 residues. CDR1 is SGHRS, CDR2 YFSETQ, per germline. The CDR3 DNA reads as TGCGCCAGCAGCTCAACTAGCGGGGGGGCCTGGGAGACCCAGTACTTC. This codes for CASSSTSGGAWETQYF.

This clone was detected only a few times. The chain employs TRBV11-2 and TRBJ1-6; 7 bases map to TRBD1. This CDR3 has 15 amino acids. Trimming cost V 5 bases and J 1 base; bases outside gene matches: 2. Germline V CDR1 and CDR2: SGHAT, FQNNGV. The CDR3 DNA sequence: TGTGCCAGCAGCCCGGGACAGTCCTATAATTCACCCCTCCACTTT. It yields the protein CASSPGQSYNSPLHF.

This clone occurred a few times. The rearrangement links TRBV7-8 to TRBJ1-2; possible D gene TRBD1, 5 bases. CDR1 is SGHVS and CDR2 is FQNEAQ in the germline V gene. The CDR3 extends over 15 amino acids. V was shortened by 1 base and J by 2 bases, with 11 bases between the two germline ends. CDR3 bases: TGTGCCAGCAGCTTAGAAGGGGCAGGCAACTATGGCTACACCTTC. This gives the protein CASSLEGAGNYGYTF.

The chain recombines TRBV3-1 (or the pseudogene TRBV3-2) with TRBJ1-5; D gene uncertain. The CDR3 is 13 residues long. The V and J ends lost 2 bases and 4 bases respectively, with 6 bases between them. Germline lookup yields CDR1 LGHDT and CDR2 YNNKEL (reference sequence). The CDR3 coding sequence is TGTGCCAGCAGCCAACAGGTTAATCAGCCCCAGCATTTT. Residues: CASSQQVNQPQHF.

This clone was seen a handful of times. This chain connects TRBV14 to TRBJ2-5; 7 positions agree with TRBD1. Germline V gene lookup returns CDR1 SGHDN and CDR2 FVKESK. V lost 2 bases, J lost 1 base, and 4 bases stayed unmatched. The CDR3 is made up of 15 amino acids. The CDR3 DNA reads as TGTGCCAGCAGCCAAATTAGGGGGCTCCAAGAGACCCAGTACTTC. Encoded protein: CASSQIRGLQETQYF.

This clone turned up a few times. The chain carries TRBV6-6 and TRBJ1-1; D is undetermined. The length of the CDR3 is 14 residues. The germline V gene encodes CDR1 MNHNY and CDR2 SVGAGI (reference sequence). Trimming cost V 9 bases and J 3 bases, with 17 bases left between them. The CDR3 nucleotides are TGTGCCAGTATGGCGGCAGCCATCCACACTGAAGCTTTCTTT. This translates into CASMAAAIHTEAFF.